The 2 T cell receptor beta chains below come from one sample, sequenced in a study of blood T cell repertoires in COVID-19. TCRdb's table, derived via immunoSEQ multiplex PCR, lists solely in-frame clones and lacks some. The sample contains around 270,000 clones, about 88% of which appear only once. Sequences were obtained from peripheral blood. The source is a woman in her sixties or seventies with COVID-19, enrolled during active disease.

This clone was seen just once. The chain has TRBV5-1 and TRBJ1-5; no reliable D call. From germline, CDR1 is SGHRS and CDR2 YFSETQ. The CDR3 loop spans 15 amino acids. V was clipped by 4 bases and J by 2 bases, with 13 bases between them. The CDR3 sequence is CASSISGVGNQPQHF. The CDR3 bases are TGCGCCAGCAGCATAAGCGGGGTGGGCAATCAGCCCCAGCATTTT.

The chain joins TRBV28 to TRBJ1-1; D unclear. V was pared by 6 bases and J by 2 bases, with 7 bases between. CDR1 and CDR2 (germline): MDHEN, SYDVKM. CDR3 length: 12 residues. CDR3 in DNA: TGTGCCAGCAGCTTGACAAACACTGAAGCTTTCTTT. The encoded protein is CASSLTNTEAFF.